This T cell receptor beta chain was observed in a study of T-cell reconstitution after alpha-beta-depleted transplantation in children. TCRbeta library construction was performed incorporating unique molecular identifiers. TCRdb processed the PCR reads anew with MiXCR; each CDR3 protein has one entry. The sample holds about 580,000 distinct CDR3 sequences, 20% to 25% seen once. Study results and limitations: A year had passed since transplant, and T-cell counts and diversity by then came mostly from newly produced T cells. Alpha-beta T cells about two months after transplant reportedly derived from several hundred expanded graft clones.

Trimming removed 0 bases at V and 4 bases at J, with 13 bases between. This CDR3 has 15 residues. Germline V CDR1 and CDR2: SGHVS, FNYEAQ. Details on this clonotype: Its antigen is currently unknown.

The TCR was taken from a boy in the first two years of life who had a stem cell transplant for acute myeloid leukemia, so the T cells may come from the graft donor. This rearrangement joins TRBV7-6 to TRBJ2-7; no clear D gene. Specimen: PBMCs, mostly from graft donor cells, collected 360 days after TCRalphabeta/CD19-depleted stem cell transplant. CDR3 protein: CASSLARSSAYEQYF. CDR3 DNA: TGTGCCAGCAGCTTAGCGCGATCTTCCGCGTACGAGCAGTACTTC.